These 5 T cell receptor beta chains were all obtained from the same sample, sequenced in a study of cytomegalovirus exposure and HLA in healthy donors. Vbeta (60) and Jbeta (13) primers were used in the PCR. Generated by immunoSEQ multiplex PCR, the TCRdb table keeps only in-frame clones and is missing some. The sample gives about 130,000 clones, approximately 78% of which show up once; approximately 1.5% is in the top ten. What was sequenced was PBMCs. These receptors all stem from a female donor in good health and CMV-seronegative.

The rearrangement uses TRBV11-2 and TRBJ2-2; 9 nucleotides line up with TRBD2. J lost 2 bases, V lost 5 bases, and 6 bases had no gene match. CDR3 size: 16 residues. Germline CDR1 and CDR2: SGHAT and FQNNGV. This chain's CDR3 is CASSRQTSGNTGELFF. The CDR3 nucleotides read TGTGCCAGCAGCCGACAGACTAGCGGAAACACCGGGGAGCTGTTTTTT.

This chain uses TRBV5-6 with TRBJ1-5, with 8 bases lining up with TRBD1. Per germline, CDR1 SGHDT and CDR2 YYEEEE. The CDR3 contains 14 residues. V lost 1 base and J lost 4; bases outside the gene matches: 1. The CDR3 sequence: CASSLRQGNQPQHF. Written as DNA, the CDR3 is TGTGCCAGCAGCTTGAGACAGGGGAATCAGCCCCAGCATTTT. Combining the CDR3 with reference TRBV5-6 and TRBJ1-5 gives the whole variable domain DAGVTQSPTHLIKTRGQQVTLRCSPKSGHDTVSWYQQALGQGPQFIFQYYEEEERQRGNFPDRFSGHQFPNYSSELNVNALLLGDSALYLCASSLRQGNQPQHFGDGTRLSIL.

This chain links TRBV10-3 with TRBJ2-1, with 14 bases that match TRBD2. The germline CDR1 and CDR2 sequences are ENHRY and SYGVKD. This CDR3 is 15 amino acids long. V shed 6 bases and J 10 bases; nucleotides not matched to a gene: 8. The CDR3 sequence is CAIRSGTSGSGEQFF. In DNA form, the CDR3 reads TGTGCCATCAGAAGCGGGACTAGCGGGAGTGGCGAGCAGTTCTTC.

The rearrangement uses TRBV27 and TRBJ1-2, with D possibly being TRBD1 (5 bases). CDR3 size: 14 residues. Trimming left V 6 bases short and J 5 bases short, with 16 bases between. CDR1 is MNHEY and CDR2 is SMNVEV in the germline V gene (reference sequence). In nucleotides, the CDR3 is TGTGCCAGCAGGTTTATGGGCGGGGCTTATGGCTACACCTTC. Translated: CASRFMGGAYGYTF.

V and J are TRBV9 and TRBJ2-7, with 7 bases aligning to TRBD2. The CDR3 is 16 residues long. Trimming took 4 bases from V and 1 from J; bases not matched to a gene: 11. Per germline, CDR1 SGDLS and CDR2 YYNGEE. This CDR3 is CASSPIAGGASYEQYF. CDR3 in DNA: TGTGCCAGCAGCCCGATAGCGGGCGGAGCTTCCTACGAGCAGTACTTC.